The present TCR beta chain was sequenced within a study of human T cells and chemical hapten exposure. Time point meaning: patch test 3, about 24 weeks after DPC sensitization. Described treatment: therapeutic diphenylcyclopropenone sensitization with weekly scalp DPC. The authors' total RNA extraction used unfractionated whole blood. This clonotype was counted at least ten times. TCRdb re-derived calls from the RACE reads in MiXCR, one entry per CDR3 protein. The sample carries roughly 38,000 distinct CDR3 sequences, 9.5% recorded once. The CDR3 runs 14 residues. Trimming shortened V by 4 bases and J by 0 bases, and 8 bases separated the two germline ends. Germline V gene data show CDR1 as MNHEY and CDR2 as SVGAGI.

V and J are TRBV6-5 and TRBJ2-3; D is tentatively TRBD1 or TRBD2 (5 bases each). The receptor's source is a man aged 45-65 years with alopecia areata. Some clones in this sample may be carry-over from other donors' samples. Here the sequenced sample was whole blood, taken in connection with sensitization to the hapten diphenylcyclopropenone (DPC). DNA of the CDR3: TGTGCCAGCAGTTTAGGGACGAGCACAGATACGCAGTATTTT. Translating gives CASSLGTSTDTQYF.